The rows below give T cell receptor beta chains drawn from one sample of a study of T cell repertoires in cytomegalovirus infection. These receptors have no identified antigens. TCRdb fed the reads into MiXCR, producing one record per CDR3 protein. The repertoire holds over 100,000 distinct CDR3 sequences, with under 30% as singletons. Material: CD8+ T cells from cultured PBMCs, obtained from culture after CMV antigen stimulation. Every receptor here comes from a human donor in good health (CMV status not recorded). Some clones in this sample may be carry-over from other donors' samples. Both conserved end residues are part of each CDR3. The D gene is left open where the match is weak. Clone size is shown for a subset of rows, as once, few, many or a class of expanded clone.

J gene: TRBJ2-1; D gene: -; V gene: TRBV19; clone size: many; CDR3 protein: CASQFGYNEQFF; CDR3 DNA: TGTGCCAGCCAATTTGGGTACAATGAGCAGTTCTTC
J gene: TRBJ2-2; D gene: -; V gene: TRBV6-1; clone size: -; CDR3 protein: CASSDLFPPGELFF; CDR3 DNA: TGTGCCAGCAGTGACCTCTTTCCCCCCGGGGAGCTGTTTTTT
J gene: TRBJ1-5; D gene: -; V gene: TRBV6-1; clone size: many; CDR3 protein: CASTGASNQPQHF; CDR3 DNA: TGTGCCAGCACTGGGGCGAGCAATCAGCCCCAGCATTTT
J gene: TRBJ2-7; D gene: TRBD1; V gene: TRBV7-9; clone size: few; CDR3 protein: CASSLWLSGQGSYEQYF; CDR3 DNA: TGTGCCAGCAGCTTATGGCTATCGGGACAGGGATCCTACGAGCAGTACTTC
J gene: TRBJ2-1; D gene: TRBD2; V gene: TRBV6-8; clone size: few; CDR3 protein: CASSYSPSGVFNEQFF; CDR3 DNA: TGTGCCAGCAGTTACTCTCCTAGCGGGGTCTTCAATGAGCAGTTCTTC
J gene: TRBJ2-3; D gene: -; V gene: TRBV6-2/TRBV6-3; clone size: -; CDR3 protein: CVSSPTGADTQYF; CDR3 DNA: TGTGTCAGCAGCCCCACGGGAGCAGATACGCAGTATTTT
J gene: TRBJ1-4; D gene: -; V gene: TRBV6-1; clone size: -; CDR3 protein: CASSGGISNEKLFF; CDR3 DNA: TGTGCCAGCAGCGGCGGGATAAGTAATGAAAAACTGTTTTTT
J gene: TRBJ2-1; D gene: -; V gene: TRBV7-8; clone size: -; CDR3 protein: CASSGTMESLSYNKQFF; CDR3 DNA: TGTGCCAGCAGCGGCACCATGGAAAGCCTCTCCTACAATAAGCAGTTCTTC
J gene: TRBJ2-7; D gene: -; V gene: TRBV7-2; clone size: many; CDR3 protein: CASSLGGFYEQYF; CDR3 DNA: TGTGCCAGCAGCTTAGGGGGATTCTACGAGCAGTACTTC
J gene: TRBJ2-7; D gene: -; V gene: TRBV27; clone size: -; CDR3 protein: CASTRGGTYEQYF; CDR3 DNA: TGTGCCAGCACCAGGGGAGGAACCTACGAGCAGTACTTC
J gene: TRBJ2-1; D gene: -; V gene: TRBV6-5; clone size: many; CDR3 protein: CASVSYHEQFF; CDR3 DNA: TGTGCCAGCGTTAGCTATCATGAGCAGTTCTTC
J gene: TRBJ1-3; D gene: -; V gene: TRBV18; clone size: few; CDR3 protein: CASSPDGRDTIYF; CDR3 DNA: TGTGCCAGCTCACCGGACGGAAGGGACACCATATATTTT
J gene: TRBJ1-2; D gene: -; V gene: TRBV3-1; clone size: few; CDR3 protein: CASSQDLRGSDYGYTF; CDR3 DNA: TGTGCCAGCAGCCAAGATCTCCGGGGAAGCGACTATGGCTACACCTTC
J gene: TRBJ2-7; D gene: -; V gene: TRBV5-4; clone size: -; CDR3 protein: CASSLAATYEQYF; CDR3 DNA: TGTGCCAGCAGCTTGGCAGCGACCTACGAGCAGTACTTC
J gene: TRBJ1-1; D gene: -; V gene: TRBV27; clone size: -; CDR3 protein: CASSFAADTEAFF; CDR3 DNA: TGTGCCAGCAGTTTTGCGGCGGACACTGAAGCTTTCTTT
J gene: TRBJ1-2; D gene: -; V gene: TRBV27; clone size: few; CDR3 protein: CASSSLRPANYGYTF; CDR3 DNA: TGTGCCAGCAGTTCCCTTCGACCAGCTAACTATGGCTACACCTTC
J gene: TRBJ2-3; D gene: TRBD1; V gene: TRBV28; clone size: many; CDR3 protein: CASSSGTGDAQDTQYF; CDR3 DNA: TGTGCCAGCAGTTCGGGGACAGGCGATGCACAAGATACGCAGTATTTT
J gene: TRBJ1-2; D gene: -; V gene: TRBV5-5; clone size: -; CDR3 protein: CASSLVTVPYGYTF; CDR3 DNA: TGTGCCAGCAGCTTGGTGACAGTCCCTTATGGCTACACCTTC
J gene: TRBJ2-3; D gene: TRBD2; V gene: TRBV2; clone size: -; CDR3 protein: CASSEAQRDSDTQYF; CDR3 DNA: TGTGCCAGCAGTGAAGCCCAGCGGGACTCAGATACGCAGTATTTT
J gene: TRBJ2-1; D gene: TRBD2; V gene: TRBV12-3/TRBV12-4; clone size: few; CDR3 protein: CASLRTSGGLSYNEQFF; CDR3 DNA: TGTGCCAGCTTGAGGACTAGCGGGGGGCTCTCCTACAATGAGCAGTTCTTC
J gene: TRBJ2-1; D gene: -; V gene: TRBV7-4; clone size: -; CDR3 protein: CASSAVGGPLYNEQFF; CDR3 DNA: TGTGCCAGCAGCGCCGTAGGGGGGCCATTATACAATGAGCAGTTCTTC
J gene: TRBJ2-7; D gene: TRBD2; V gene: TRBV4-1; clone size: -; CDR3 protein: CASSSGQSSYEQYF; CDR3 DNA: TGCGCCAGTTCTAGCGGGCAAAGCTCCTACGAGCAGTACTTC
J gene: TRBJ1-5; D gene: -; V gene: TRBV20-1; clone size: few; CDR3 protein: CSARRGSNQPQHF; CDR3 DNA: TGCAGTGCACGAAGGGGGAGCAATCAGCCCCAGCATTTT
J gene: TRBJ2-5; D gene: TRBD2; V gene: TRBV7-9; clone size: -; CDR3 protein: CASSLRASGETQYF; CDR3 DNA: TGTGCCAGCAGCTTAAGGGCTAGCGGGGAGACCCAGTACTTC
J gene: TRBJ2-7; D gene: TRBD1; V gene: TRBV7-9; clone size: few; CDR3 protein: CASSSMTGGFDEQYF; CDR3 DNA: TGTGCCAGCAGCTCAATGACAGGGGGCTTCGACGAGCAGTACTTC
J gene: TRBJ1-6; D gene: -; V gene: TRBV7-2; clone size: many; CDR3 protein: CASSPPPTGGAPLHF; CDR3 DNA: TGTGCCAGCAGCCCCCCCCCGACAGGCGGGGCACCCCTCCACTTT
J gene: TRBJ2-7; D gene: -; V gene: TRBV25-1; clone size: many; CDR3 protein: CASSIRPGEQYF; CDR3 DNA: TGTGCCAGCAGTATCCGGCCTGGGGAGCAGTACTTC
J gene: TRBJ2-3; D gene: -; V gene: TRBV27; clone size: few; CDR3 protein: CASSLLSLRADTQYF; CDR3 DNA: TGTGCCAGCAGTTTGCTGTCCCTGCGGGCTGATACGCAGTATTTT
J gene: TRBJ1-1; D gene: -; V gene: TRBV15; clone size: -; CDR3 protein: CATSRVGQLNTEAFF; CDR3 DNA: TGTGCCACCAGCAGGGTTGGTCAACTAAACACTGAAGCTTTCTTT
J gene: TRBJ2-1; D gene: TRBD2; V gene: TRBV3-1; clone size: few; CDR3 protein: CASSPLAGGPLKEQFF; CDR3 DNA: TGTGCCAGCAGCCCTCTAGCGGGGGGCCCTCTGAAGGAGCAGTTCTTC
J gene: TRBJ2-1; D gene: -; V gene: TRBV28; clone size: -; CDR3 protein: CASTLHVTTGRDNEQFF; CDR3 DNA: TGTGCCAGCACCTTACATGTCACGACAGGCCGAGACAATGAGCAGTTCTTC
J gene: TRBJ2-3; D gene: TRBD2; V gene: TRBV7-2; clone size: -; CDR3 protein: CASSLGTSHTDTQYF; CDR3 DNA: TGTGCCAGCAGCCTTGGGACTAGCCACACAGATACGCAGTATTTT
J gene: TRBJ2-1; D gene: -; V gene: TRBV19; clone size: few; CDR3 protein: CASSINIYNEQFF; CDR3 DNA: TGTGCCAGTAGTATAAACATATACAATGAGCAGTTCTTC
J gene: TRBJ1-2; D gene: -; V gene: TRBV29-1; clone size: few; CDR3 protein: CSVEEVHRGDYGYTF; CDR3 DNA: TGCAGCGTTGAAGAGGTGCATCGGGGAGACTATGGCTACACCTTC
J gene: TRBJ2-1; D gene: TRBD1; V gene: TRBV7-9; clone size: -; CDR3 protein: CASSLPGQGAYNEQFF; CDR3 DNA: TGTGCCAGCAGCTTACCCGGACAGGGGGCGTACAATGAGCAGTTCTTC
J gene: TRBJ1-2; D gene: TRBD1; V gene: TRBV7-9; clone size: -; CDR3 protein: CASSLVGQGRNYGYTF; CDR3 DNA: TGTGCCAGCAGCTTAGTGGGACAGGGACGGAACTATGGCTACACCTTC
J gene: TRBJ2-4; D gene: -; V gene: TRBV19; clone size: many; CDR3 protein: CASSSSGNIQYF; CDR3 DNA: TGTGCCAGTAGTTCTTCGGGAAACATTCAGTACTTC
J gene: TRBJ2-1; D gene: TRBD2; V gene: TRBV7-9; clone size: few; CDR3 protein: CASSLIAGGANEQFF; CDR3 DNA: TGTGCCAGCAGCTTAATAGCGGGGGGTGCAAATGAGCAGTTCTTC
J gene: TRBJ1-1; D gene: -; V gene: TRBV14; clone size: -; CDR3 protein: CASSQDFRPDEAFF; CDR3 DNA: TGTGCCAGCAGCCAAGATTTCCGTCCAGATGAAGCTTTCTTT
J gene: TRBJ1-2; D gene: -; V gene: TRBV7-9; clone size: many; CDR3 protein: CARGEPDGYTF; CDR3 DNA: TGTGCCAGGGGGGAGCCGGATGGCTACACCTTC
J gene: TRBJ1-5; D gene: TRBD1; V gene: TRBV15; clone size: -; CDR3 protein: CATSMDREGNQPQHF; CDR3 DNA: TGTGCCACCAGCATGGACAGGGAAGGTAATCAGCCCCAGCATTTT
J gene: TRBJ2-1; D gene: -; V gene: TRBV4-1; clone size: -; CDR3 protein: CASSQGAIPSSYNEQFF; CDR3 DNA: TGCGCCAGCAGCCAAGGCGCGATACCGAGCTCCTACAATGAGCAGTTCTTC
J gene: TRBJ2-7; D gene: -; V gene: TRBV7-6; clone size: few; CDR3 protein: CASSPDRRLREQYF; CDR3 DNA: TGTGCCAGCAGCCCCGACCGCCGTTTAAGGGAGCAGTACTTC
J gene: TRBJ2-1; D gene: TRBD2; V gene: TRBV2; clone size: few; CDR3 protein: CASSAGGNEQFF; CDR3 DNA: TGTGCCAGCAGTGCGGGAGGGAATGAGCAGTTCTTC